This T cell receptor beta chain derives from a study of molecular identifiers for immune sequencing clone quantification. Each CDR3 protein is one row after TCRdb ran MiXCR on the PCR reads. The top ten hold 0.78% of the sample, which has some 580,000 distinct CDR3 sequences, less than 30% seen once. This CDR3 is 15 amino acids long. J lost 4 bases, V lost 4 bases, and 11 bases had no gene match. From germline, CDR1 is SGHNT and CDR2 YYREEE (reference sequence). This clonotype was observed a handful of times. The source of this sequence is a human donor in good health. Some libraries in this study had Jurkat cell RNA spiked in. The sample comprised naive CD8+ T cells from blood, with Jurkat cell RNA spiked in. The subset is: FACS-sorted CD8+CD4-CCR7+CD45RA+ naive T cells. The chain recombines TRBV5-4 with TRBJ2-7; 7 nucleotides align to TRBD1. The CDR3, as DNA: TGTGCCAGCAGCCCTTACGGGACAGAAATTTACGAGCAGTACTTC. This encodes CASSPYGTEIYEQYF. The complete variable domain, with remaining parts taken from reference TRBV5-4 and TRBJ2-7, reads ETGVTQSPTHLIKTRGQQVTLRCSSQSGHNTVSWYQQALGQGPQFIFQYYREEENGRGNFPPRFSGLQFPNYSSELNVNALELDDSALYLCASSPYGTEIYEQYFGPGTRLTVT.